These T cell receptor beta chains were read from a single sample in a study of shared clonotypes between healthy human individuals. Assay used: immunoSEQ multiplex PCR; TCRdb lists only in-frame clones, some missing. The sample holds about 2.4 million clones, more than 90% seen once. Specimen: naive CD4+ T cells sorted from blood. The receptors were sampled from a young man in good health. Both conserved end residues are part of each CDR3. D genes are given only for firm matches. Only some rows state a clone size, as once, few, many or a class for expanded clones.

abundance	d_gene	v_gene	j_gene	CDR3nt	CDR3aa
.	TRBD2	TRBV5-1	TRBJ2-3	TGCGCCAGCAGCTTGGTAGGACTAGCGGGCATCTCGGATACGCAGTATTTT	CASSLVGLAGISDTQYF
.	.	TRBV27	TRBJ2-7	TGTGCCAGCAGTTTATCGGGGAGAGTTTCCTACGAGCAGTACTTC	CASSLSGRVSYEQYF
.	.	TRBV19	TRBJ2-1	TGTGCCAGTAGTATAAGGTCCGGGGGTGACAATGAGCAGTTCTTC	CASSIRSGGDNEQFF
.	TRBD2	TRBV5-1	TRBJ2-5	TGCGCCAGCACCCAACTAGCGGGGGTGGAGACCCAGTACTTC	CASTQLAGVETQYF
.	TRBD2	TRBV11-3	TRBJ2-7	TGTGCCAGCAGCCCGGGGACTAGCGGGGGAGAGGGGGACGAGCAGTACTTC	CASSPGTSGGEGDEQYF
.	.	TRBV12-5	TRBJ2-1	TGTGCTAGGGGGGGAGTCGGGTCCAATGAGCAGTTCTTC	CARGGVGSNEQFF
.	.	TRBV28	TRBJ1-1	TGTGCCAGCAGTAGGGGCTCCCCACTCTCGAACACTGAAGCTTTCTTT	CASSRGSPLSNTEAFF
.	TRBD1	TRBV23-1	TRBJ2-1	TGCGCCAGCAGTCAAACCGGACAGGGATGGCACAATGAGCAGTTCTTC	CASSQTGQGWHNEQFF
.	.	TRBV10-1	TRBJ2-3	TGCGCCAGCGGAATATCAGGAGATACGCAGTATTTT	CASGISGDTQYF
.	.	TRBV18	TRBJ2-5	TGTGCCAGCTCACCATTCCATCCCCCGCCACAGGGAGATGGAGAGACCCAGTACTTC	CASSPFHPPPQGDGETQYF
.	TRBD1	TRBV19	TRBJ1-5	TGTGCCAGTAGTATAAGCCCCGGGACAGCCTCCAATCAGCCCCAGCATTTT	CASSISPGTASNQPQHF
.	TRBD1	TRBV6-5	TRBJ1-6	TGTGCCAGCACTCAGGGACAGGGTTGGTCACCCCTCCACTTT	CASTQGQGWSPLHF
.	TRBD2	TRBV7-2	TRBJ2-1	TGTGCCAGCAGCCGAGTAGCGGGGGCCTCCTACAATGAGCAGTTCTTC	CASSRVAGASYNEQFF
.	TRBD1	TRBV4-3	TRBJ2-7	TGCGCCAGCAGCCAAGGGACAGGGGGGACCTACGAGCAGTACTTC	CASSQGTGGTYEQYF
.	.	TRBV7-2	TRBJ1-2	TGTGCCAGCACCCTCGGGCTGGGGGATCTTTTAGCTAACTATGGCTACACCTTC	CASTLGLGDLLANYGYTF
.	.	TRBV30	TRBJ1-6	TGTGCCTGGAGGGACGAAGAGGCTTCCCCCCTCCACTTT	CAWRDEEASPLHF
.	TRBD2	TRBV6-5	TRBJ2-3	TGTGCCAGCAGTTATGGCGGGAGCAGGACAGATACGCAGTATTTT	CASSYGGSRTDTQYF
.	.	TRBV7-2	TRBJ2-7	TGTGCCAGCAGCTTAGGCAGAAGCTCCTACGAGCAGTACTTC	CASSLGRSSYEQYF
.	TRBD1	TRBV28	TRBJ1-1	TGTGCCAGCAGTTGGGACAGGGGGACCCCTGAAGCTTTCTTT	CASSWDRGTPEAFF
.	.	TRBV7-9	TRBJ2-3	TGTGCCAGCAGCTTAGGGTCCTCCGGCGGCACAGATACGCAGTATTTT	CASSLGSSGGTDTQYF
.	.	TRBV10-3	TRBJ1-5	TGTGCCATCAGTGGCGGGACAAATACGAATCAGCCCCAGCATTTT	CAISGGTNTNQPQHF
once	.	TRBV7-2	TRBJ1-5	TGTGCCAGCAGTCCCTCAGGGAACAATCAGCCCCAGCATTTT	CASSPSGNNQPQHF
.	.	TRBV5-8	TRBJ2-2	TGTGCCAGCAGCTTCGTAGGAATAGGGATTAACACCGGGGAGCTGTTTTTT	CASSFVGIGINTGELFF
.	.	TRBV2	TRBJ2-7	TGTGCCAGCAGTGTAGGGGGGTTTTCCTACGAGCAGTACTTC	CASSVGGFSYEQYF
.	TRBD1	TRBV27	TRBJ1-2	TGTGCCAGCAGTTCACGAGCGACAGGGACATATGGCTACACCTTC	CASSSRATGTYGYTF
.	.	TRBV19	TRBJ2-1	TGTGCCAGTAGTGGGGTCTACAATGAGCAGTTCTTC	CASSGVYNEQFF